The clone carrying this T cell receptor beta chain occurred many times. Its antigen is unknown. TCRdb analysed the reads with MiXCR anew, one entry per CDR3 protein. The repertoire has approximately 910,000 distinct CDR3 sequences, under 40% of them found once; the top ten carry roughly 12%. The data derive from a study of T cell repertoires in cytomegalovirus infection. Overall study: CMV epitopes that were recently identified and HLA-C-restricted were used alongside well-studied HLA-B-restricted ones. Signatures in public TCR beta sequences pointed to both CMV infection and matching HLA type. Notes on the study in general: Summed frequency of public TCR beta families distinguished CMV carriers with the relevant HLA.

The sequenced sample was cultured CD8+ T cells from PBMCs, obtained from culture after CMV antigen stimulation. This TCR came from a human donor in good health (CMV status not recorded). Some clones in this sample may be carry-over from other donors' samples.

CDR3 sequence: CASSLGLRLQETQYF. The CDR3 DNA sequence: TGTGCCAGCAGCTTAGGTTTACGGCTCCAAGAGACCCAGTACTTC. The V gene is TRBV7-2, the J gene TRBJ2-5; D gene uncertain. V dropped 1 base and J dropped 1 base, with 10 bases sitting between them. Germline V lookup: CDR1 SGHTA, CDR2 FQGNSA. CDR3 size: 15 residues.